A selection of T cell receptor beta chains follows, all from one sample in a study of identical twins. TCRdb re-called the 5' RACE reads with MiXCR, one entry per CDR3 protein. Altogether hundreds of thousands of distinct CDR3 sequences are present, roughly an eighth being singletons, with the ten largest covering 1.5% to 2%. The sample also formed part of further work on yellow fever vaccine responses in identical twins.

The sample comprised PBMCs. Receptors originate from a young woman in good health. Both conserved end residues are part of each CDR3. The D gene is left open where the match is weak. Size values are once, few and many counts, or a class for expanded clones, and some rows have none.

many	TRBD2	TRBV20-1	TRBJ2-1	TGCAGTCTATGGACTAGCGGGGGTAATGAGCAGTTCTTC	CSLWTSGGNEQFF
NA	TRBD1	TRBV20-1	TRBJ1-5	TGCAGTGCTAGGGGAGAGACAGGGTATCAGCCCCAGCATTTT	CSARGETGYQPQHF
NA	NA	TRBV6-2/TRBV6-3	TRBJ1-2	TGTGCCAGCAGTTACACACCACAGGGTGTCTATGGCTACACCTTC	CASSYTPQGVYGYTF
few	TRBD1	TRBV12-5	TRBJ1-2	TGTGCTAGTGGTTTGGGCTTAACAGGGGCCTATGGCTACACCTTC	CASGLGLTGAYGYTF
many	NA	TRBV6-1	TRBJ2-3	TGTGCCAGCAGATTCCCGGGAGTAAATACGCAGTATTTT	CASRFPGVNTQYF
many	TRBD2	TRBV2	TRBJ2-1	TGTGCCACCGGGACTAACTCCTACAATGAGCAGTTCTTC	CATGTNSYNEQFF
NA	NA	TRBV5-1	TRBJ2-2	TGCGCCAGTACAGAGTCTTCCGGCACCGGGGAGCTGTTTTTT	CASTESSGTGELFF
NA	NA	TRBV7-8	TRBJ2-1	TGTGCCAGCAGCTTTGGGGGGCTAGGGGAGCAGTTCTTC	CASSFGGLGEQFF
few	TRBD2	TRBV7-9	TRBJ2-1	TGTGCCAGCAGCGCCCGACTAGCGGGGGGGCCAGAGCAGTTCTTC	CASSARLAGGPEQFF
few	TRBD1	TRBV5-1	TRBJ2-3	TGCGCCAGCAGCTTTCAGGGGGCAGCAGATACGCAGTATTTT	CASSFQGAADTQYF
NA	NA	TRBV7-2	TRBJ2-3	TGTGCCAGCAGCTTTAGTAGGGCAGATACGCAGTATTTT	CASSFSRADTQYF
NA	TRBD1	TRBV27	TRBJ1-4	TGTGCCAGCAGGGAAGGACAGGGGGATTGGGAAAAACTGTTTTTT	CASREGQGDWEKLFF
NA	NA	TRBV18	TRBJ2-1	TGTGCCAGCTCCCCTACTAGCCGCTCCGAGCAGTTCTTC	CASSPTSRSEQFF
NA	TRBD1	TRBV11-2	TRBJ2-6	TGTGCCAGCAGCTTTAGGACAGGGGTATCCTCTGGGGCCAACGTCCTGACTTTC	CASSFRTGVSSGANVLTF
NA	TRBD2	TRBV28	TRBJ2-3	TGTGCCAGCAGTTTATGGTCGAGGGCGGGGGGAGATACGCAGTATTTT	CASSLWSRAGGDTQYF
few	NA	TRBV29-1	TRBJ2-3	TGCAGCGTTGGGCTGATTGGCAGGTGGCAAGATACGCAGTATTTT	CSVGLIGRWQDTQYF
NA	NA	TRBV24-1	TRBJ1-2	TGTGCCACCAGTGACACCGGGACATTGAACTATGGCTACACCTTC	CATSDTGTLNYGYTF
few	TRBD1	TRBV2	TRBJ2-1	TGTGCCAGCAAGGACAGGGTACCCTACAATGAGCAGTTCTTC	CASKDRVPYNEQFF
NA	NA	TRBV28	TRBJ1-5	TGTGCCAGCAGCCCTGAGACAGACAATCAGCCCCAGCATTTT	CASSPETDNQPQHF
many	NA	TRBV4-1	TRBJ1-1	TGCGCCAGCAGCCATGGGGTGGTCAACACTGAAGCTTTCTTT	CASSHGVVNTEAFF
few	NA	TRBV20-1	TRBJ2-5	TGCAGTGCTAGAGCTACAGGGTCTCAGAAAGAGACCCAGTACTTC	CSARATGSQKETQYF
few	NA	TRBV28	TRBJ1-3	TGTGCCAGCAGCAATCCGGGCTCTGGAAACACCATATATTTT	CASSNPGSGNTIYF
few	NA	TRBV4-1	TRBJ1-3	TGCGCCAGCAGCTCCCAGGAGGCTGGAAACACCATATATTTT	CASSSQEAGNTIYF
few	NA	TRBV2	TRBJ2-3	TGTGCCAGCAGCCCCGGGTGGGCAGATACGCAGTATTTT	CASSPGWADTQYF
NA	TRBD2	TRBV5-4	TRBJ2-1	TGTGCCAGCAGCTTGTGGCAGGGTGATGCGGCGGGAGGTGGCAATGAGCAGTTCTTC	CASSLWQGDAAGGGNEQFF
NA	NA	TRBV2	TRBJ2-5	TGTGCCAGCAGCCACCAGACCGGGAGTACATTCCAAGAGACCCAGTACTTC	CASSHQTGSTFQETQYF
many	NA	TRBV9	TRBJ2-1	TGTGCCAGCAGCGTCGGAGTTGAGCAGTTCTTC	CASSVGVEQFF
few	NA	TRBV5-1	TRBJ2-2	TGCGCCAGCAGGTTGGTCGCCGGGGAGCTGTTTTTT	CASRLVAGELFF
many	NA	TRBV3-1	TRBJ1-2	TGTGCCAGCAGCCATCTCATCTATGGCTACACCTTC	CASSHLIYGYTF
few	NA	TRBV11-2	TRBJ2-6	TGTGCCAGCAGCTTACATTCCTCTGGGGCCAACGTCCTGACTTTC	CASSLHSSGANVLTF
few	NA	TRBV6-1	TRBJ1-1	TGTGCCAGCACCCCAATCACAGGGAAGAACACTGAAGCTTTCTTT	CASTPITGKNTEAFF
NA	TRBD2	TRBV12-3/TRBV12-4	TRBJ2-2	TGTGCCAGCAGTTTAGCGCAGTATCGGGGAGGACAGCGGGAGACCGGGGAGCTGTTTTTT	CASSLAQYRGGQRETGELFF
NA	NA	TRBV10-1	TRBJ2-3	TGCGCCAGCAGTGAGGAACCCCGCCTGACAGATACGCAGTATTTT	CASSEEPRLTDTQYF
NA	TRBD2	TRBV5-1	TRBJ2-4	TGCGCCAGCAGCAGGACTAGCGGGAGCCACATTCAGTACTTC	CASSRTSGSHIQYF
many	NA	TRBV7-9	TRBJ1-2	TGTGCCAGCAGCTCGGGACAAACTAACTATGGCTACACCTTC	CASSSGQTNYGYTF
NA	NA	TRBV24-1	TRBJ2-3	TGTGCCACCAGCCGGGTGAGCACAGATACGCAGTATTTT	CATSRVSTDTQYF
few	NA	TRBV20-1	TRBJ2-1	TGCAGTGCTAGAGATCCCGGCAGCAATGAGCAGTTCTTC	CSARDPGSNEQFF
NA	NA	TRBV20-1	TRBJ1-4	TGCAGTGCTTCCCGGGGCCTGGCTTTATCAGATGAAAAACTGTTTTTT	CSASRGLALSDEKLFF
few	TRBD2	TRBV4-1	TRBJ2-5	TGCGCCAGCAGCGCCCGGGACTACCTAAAAGAGACCCAGTACTTC	CASSARDYLKETQYF
NA	NA	TRBV28	TRBJ2-5	TGTGCCAGCAGTTTAGGAGGGGGCGAGGCGCAAGAGACCCAGTACTTC	CASSLGGGEAQETQYF
few	NA	TRBV20-1	TRBJ2-6	TGCAGTGCTCAGGGTGCTGGGGCCAACGTCCTGACTTTC	CSAQGAGANVLTF
NA	NA	TRBV7-6	TRBJ2-6	TGTGCCAGCAGCTTAAACGTTATGGGAGACTCTGGGGCCAACGTCCTGACTTTC	CASSLNVMGDSGANVLTF
few	NA	TRBV5-1	TRBJ2-3	TGCGCCAGCAGCGGGGCTGGAGCAGTTGTTTACACAGATACGCAGTATTTT	CASSGAGAVVYTDTQYF
many	TRBD1	TRBV25-1	TRBJ2-3	TGTGCCAGCAACGGGGACAGGGAGGTGGCAGATACGCAGTATTTT	CASNGDREVADTQYF
NA	NA	TRBV7-9	TRBJ2-1	TGTGCCAGCAGCCCCCTGGGGACAGGAGGACTAGGGGGCTTC	CASSPLGTGGLGGF
NA	NA	TRBV12-3/TRBV12-4	TRBJ2-4	TGTGCCAGCAGTTTAGGGCGGAGGACCAAAAACATTCAGTACTTC	CASSLGRRTKNIQYF
few	NA	TRBV12-3/TRBV12-4	TRBJ1-2	TGTGCCAGCAGTTTCGGACCTCCCCCGTATACCTTC	CASSFGPPPYTF
few	TRBD1	TRBV7-2	TRBJ2-1	TGTGCCAGCACTTCCAGGGGGCACAATGAGCAGTTCTTC	CASTSRGHNEQFF
few	NA	TRBV20-1	TRBJ2-1	TGCAGTGCAGAAGTCGGTGAGCAGTTCTTC	CSAEVGEQFF
many	NA	TRBV12-3/TRBV12-4	TRBJ1-2	TGTGCCAGCAGCCCCAGGGGCTCCTATGGCTACACCTTC	CASSPRGSYGYTF
NA	TRBD2	TRBV14	TRBJ2-6	TGTGCCAGCAGCCAAGCGGGACTAACCTCTGGGGCCAACGTCCTGACTTTC	CASSQAGLTSGANVLTF
many	TRBD2	TRBV10-3	TRBJ2-1	TGTGCCATCAGGGAGGGGACTAGCGGGCAATACAATGAGCAGTTCTTC	CAIREGTSGQYNEQFF
few	TRBD2	TRBV3-1	TRBJ2-1	TGTGCCAGCAGCCACGGGGGGACTTTCAATGAGCAGTTCTTC	CASSHGGTFNEQFF
NA	NA	TRBV5-1	TRBJ2-5	TGCGCCAGCAGCTTGGCCCCTATGACCAAAGAGACCCAGTACTTC	CASSLAPMTKETQYF